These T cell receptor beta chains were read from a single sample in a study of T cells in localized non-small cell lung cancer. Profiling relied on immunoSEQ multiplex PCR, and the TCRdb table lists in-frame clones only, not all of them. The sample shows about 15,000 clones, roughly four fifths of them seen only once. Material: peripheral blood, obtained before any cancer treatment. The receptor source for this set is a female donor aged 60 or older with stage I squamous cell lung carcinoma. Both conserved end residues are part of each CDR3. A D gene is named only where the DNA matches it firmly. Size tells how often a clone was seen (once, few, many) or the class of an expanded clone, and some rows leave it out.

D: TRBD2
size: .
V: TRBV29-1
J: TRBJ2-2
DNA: TGCAGCGTTGACGCTAGCGGGGCCACCGGGGAGCTGTTTTTT
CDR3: CSVDASGATGELFF

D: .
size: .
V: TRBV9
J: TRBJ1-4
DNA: TGTGCCAGCACCGAAAGAGGGACATCCGGTGAAAAACTGTTTTTT
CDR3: CASTERGTSGEKLFF

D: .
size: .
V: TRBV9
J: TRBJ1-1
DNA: TGTGCCAGCAGCACCCGACAGGTTACTGAAGCTTTCTTT
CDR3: CASSTRQVTEAFF

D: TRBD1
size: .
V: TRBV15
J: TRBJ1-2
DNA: TGTGCCACCAGCAGAGGAGGGACAGTCTATGGCTACACCTTC
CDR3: CATSRGGTVYGYTF

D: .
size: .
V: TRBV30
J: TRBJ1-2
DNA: TGTGCCTGGAGTGTAAGCAGTTATGGCTACACCTTC
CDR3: CAWSVSSYGYTF

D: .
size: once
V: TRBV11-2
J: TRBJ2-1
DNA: TGTGCCAGCAGCCTGGGAGGGGGGAACTACAATGAGCAGTTCTTC
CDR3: CASSLGGGNYNEQFF

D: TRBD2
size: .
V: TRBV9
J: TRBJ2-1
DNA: TGTGCCAGCAGCGGTGGCTTGGGACTAGCGGGGGGCTCCTACAATGAGCAGTTCTTC
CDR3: CASSGGLGLAGGSYNEQFF

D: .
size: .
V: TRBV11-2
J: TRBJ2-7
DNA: TGTGCCAGCAGCCCCAGGGGGGGCTCCTACGAGCAGTACTTC
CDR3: CASSPRGGSYEQYF

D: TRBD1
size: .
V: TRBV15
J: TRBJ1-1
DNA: TGTGCCACCAGCAGACCGGACAGGGTGCAGTTCTTT
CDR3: CATSRPDRVQFF

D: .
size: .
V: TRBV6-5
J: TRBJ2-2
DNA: TGTGCCGCACAGGGCGACACCGGGGAGCTGTTTTTT
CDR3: CAAQGDTGELFF

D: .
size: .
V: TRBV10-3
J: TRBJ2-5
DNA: TGTGCCAGCGGGGTCGGTGAGACCCAGTACTTC
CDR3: CASGVGETQYF

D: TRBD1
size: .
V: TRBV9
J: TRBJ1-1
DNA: TGTGCCAGCAGCGAGAGGGACAGGGGAATGGGGACTGAAGCTTTCTTT
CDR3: CASSERDRGMGTEAFF

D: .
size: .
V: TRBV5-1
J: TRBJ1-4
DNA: TGCGCCAGCAGCTTAATGCGATTTAATGAAAAACTGTTTTTT
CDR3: CASSLMRFNEKLFF

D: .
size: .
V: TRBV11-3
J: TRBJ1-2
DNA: TGTGCCAGCAGCTTAGAGGGGCGATATAACCAGTATGGCTACACCTTC
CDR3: CASSLEGRYNQYGYTF

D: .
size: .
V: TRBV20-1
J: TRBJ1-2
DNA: TGCAGTGCTAGAGTCGCAGCGGGCTACACCTTC
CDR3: CSARVAAGYTF

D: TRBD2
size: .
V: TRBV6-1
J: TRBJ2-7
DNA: TGTGCCAGCAGTGGTCCCGAGCGGGGATCCTACGAGCAGTACTTC
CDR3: CASSGPERGSYEQYF

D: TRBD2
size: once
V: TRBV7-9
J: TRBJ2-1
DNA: TGTGCCAGCAGCTTAGGACTAGCGGGGGTCCTACACGATGAGCAGTTCTTC
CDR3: CASSLGLAGVLHDEQFF

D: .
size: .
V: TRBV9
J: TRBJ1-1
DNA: TGTGCCAGCAGCAGGAGGGAGGGGGAACGACCTGAAGCTTTCTTT
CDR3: CASSRREGERPEAFF

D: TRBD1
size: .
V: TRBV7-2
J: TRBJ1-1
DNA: TGTGCCAGCAGCAGGTGGACAGGGGGTTTAACAGCTTTCTTT
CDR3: CASSRWTGGLTAFF

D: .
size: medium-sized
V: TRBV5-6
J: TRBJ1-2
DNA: TGTGCCAGCAGCTTGTCAGGGGTTTATGGCTACACCTTC
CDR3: CASSLSGVYGYTF

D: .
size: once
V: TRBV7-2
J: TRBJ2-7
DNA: TGTGCCAGCAGCTTGGACGGACGGTACGAGCAGTACTTC
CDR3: CASSLDGRYEQYF

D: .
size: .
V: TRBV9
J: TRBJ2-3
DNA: TGTGCCAGCGGAGGGGATCGGGATACGCAGTATTTT
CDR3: CASGGDRDTQYF

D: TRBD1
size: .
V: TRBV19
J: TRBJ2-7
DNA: TGTGCCAGTAGTATCAGGGGGCTCTTCTCCTACGAGCAGTACTTC
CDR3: CASSIRGLFSYEQYF

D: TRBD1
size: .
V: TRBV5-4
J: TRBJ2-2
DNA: TGTGCCAGCAGCGACAACAGGGGGCGTGCGGCCGGGGAGCTGTTTTTT
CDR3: CASSDNRGRAAGELFF

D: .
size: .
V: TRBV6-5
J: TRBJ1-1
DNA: TGTGCCAGCAGTTACTCAGCCGGGACAGAAGCTTTCTTT
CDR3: CASSYSAGTEAFF

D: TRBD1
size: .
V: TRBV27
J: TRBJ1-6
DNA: TGTGCCAGCAGTCCTAACAGGGGGCAAGGCTATAATTCACCCCTCCACTTT
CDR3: CASSPNRGQGYNSPLHF

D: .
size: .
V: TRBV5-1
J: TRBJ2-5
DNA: TGCGCCAGCAGTTATGGAAGCGGCGCAGAGACCCAGTACTTC
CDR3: CASSYGSGAETQYF

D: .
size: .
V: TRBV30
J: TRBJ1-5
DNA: TGTGCCTGGAGTGTTGGGAGCAATCAGCCCCAGCATTTT
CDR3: CAWSVGSNQPQHF

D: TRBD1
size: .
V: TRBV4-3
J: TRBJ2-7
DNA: TGCGCCAGCAGCCTGGGACAGGGATTCTACGAGCAGTACTTC
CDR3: CASSLGQGFYEQYF

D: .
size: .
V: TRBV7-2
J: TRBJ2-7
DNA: TGTGCCAGCAGCTTAGTTACAGGGTCTTCTTCCGAGCAGTACTTC
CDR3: CASSLVTGSSSEQYF

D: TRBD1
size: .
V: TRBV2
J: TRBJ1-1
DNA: TGTGCCAGCAGTGGTACAGGGGCTGGGACTGAAGCTTTCTTT
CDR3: CASSGTGAGTEAFF

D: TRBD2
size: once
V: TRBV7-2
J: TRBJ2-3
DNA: TGTGCCAGCAGCCCGAGCGGGGGGGCCACAGATACGCAGTATTTT
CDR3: CASSPSGGATDTQYF

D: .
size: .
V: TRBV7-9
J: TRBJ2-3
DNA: TGTGCCAGCAGCTTAGCAGGGTTGGCAGATACGCAGTATTTT
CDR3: CASSLAGLADTQYF

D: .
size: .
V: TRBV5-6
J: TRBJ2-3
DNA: TGTGCCAGCAGCGGCTGGGGGGATAGCACAGATACGCAGTATTTT
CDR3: CASSGWGDSTDTQYF

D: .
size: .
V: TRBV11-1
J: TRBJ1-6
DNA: TGTGCCAGCAGCCTCAGTCGCTGGGGCTCCTATAATTCACCCCTCCACTTT
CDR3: CASSLSRWGSYNSPLHF

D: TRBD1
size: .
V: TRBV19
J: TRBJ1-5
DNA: TGTGCCAGTAGACGGACAGGGAGCAATCAGCCCCAGCATTTT
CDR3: CASRRTGSNQPQHF

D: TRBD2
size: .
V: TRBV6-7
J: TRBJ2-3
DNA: TGTGCCAGCAGTTACTCGTGGACTAGCGGGGGGCGGACAGATACGCAGTATTTT
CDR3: CASSYSWTSGGRTDTQYF

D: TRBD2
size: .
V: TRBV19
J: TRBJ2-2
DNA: TGTGCCAGTAGCTATAGCGGGGCGAACACCGGGGAGCTGTTTTTT
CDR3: CASSYSGANTGELFF

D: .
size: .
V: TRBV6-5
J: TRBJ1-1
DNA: TGTGCCAGCAGTTACTCGACGGGGACTGAAGCTTTCTTT
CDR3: CASSYSTGTEAFF

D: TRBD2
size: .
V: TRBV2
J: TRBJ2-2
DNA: TGTGCCAGCAGTTACGGACTAGCCGGGGAGCTGTTTTTT
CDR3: CASSYGLAGELFF

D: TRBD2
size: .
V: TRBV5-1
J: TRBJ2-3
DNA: TGCGCCAGCAGCCCCCCGACTAGCGGGACAGATACGCAGTATTTT
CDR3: CASSPPTSGTDTQYF

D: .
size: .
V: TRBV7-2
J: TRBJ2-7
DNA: TGTGCCAGCAGCTTAGATTCGAGTATGGCAGAGCAGTACTTC
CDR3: CASSLDSSMAEQYF

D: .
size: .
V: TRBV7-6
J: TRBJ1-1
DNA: TGTGCCAGCAGCTTAGCGGGAGCTGAAGCTTTCTTT
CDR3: CASSLAGAEAFF

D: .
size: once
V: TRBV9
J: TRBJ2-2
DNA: TGTGCCAGCAGCGTAGATGGGAGGTGGGTGACCGGGGAGCTGTTTTTT
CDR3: CASSVDGRWVTGELFF

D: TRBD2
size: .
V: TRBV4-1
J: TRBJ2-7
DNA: TGCGCCAGCAGCCCATTTTACGGGGGGACCTACGAGCAGTACTTC
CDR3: CASSPFYGGTYEQYF

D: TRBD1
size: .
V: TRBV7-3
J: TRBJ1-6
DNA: TGTGCCAGCGCCGTCCCTATGGACAGGGAAAATTCACCCCTCCACTTT
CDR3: CASAVPMDRENSPLHF

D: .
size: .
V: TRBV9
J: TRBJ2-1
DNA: TGTGCCAGCAGCTTTAGGACCGGCAATGATGAGCAGTTCTTC
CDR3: CASSFRTGNDEQFF

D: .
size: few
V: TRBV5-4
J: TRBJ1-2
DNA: TGTGCCAGCAGCCTCCGGGTAGGGTATGGCTACACCTTC
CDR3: CASSLRVGYGYTF

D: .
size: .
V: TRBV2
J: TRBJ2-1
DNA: TGTGCCAGCAGTGTTGTAGGGGGGGCCTACAATGAGCAGTTCTTC
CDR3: CASSVVGGAYNEQFF

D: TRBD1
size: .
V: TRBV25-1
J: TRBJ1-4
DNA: TGTGCCAGCAGTAGAGGACAGGGAAGAGAAAAACTGTTTTTT
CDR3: CASSRGQGREKLFF